The next 28 T cell receptor beta chains were all read from a single sample in a study of PD-L1 blockade in urothelial cancer. This table comes from immunoSEQ multiplex PCR, and its TCRdb copy is limited to in-frame clones, with some not included. The sample comprises fewer than 90,000 clones, less than 95% of which are singletons, and roughly 0.87% rests with the top ten. This sample's time point: peripheral blood 6 weeks after treatment start. The material was PBMCs, obtained around atezolizumab (anti-PD-L1) treatment. These receptors were taken from a woman aged 80 or over with urothelial cancer.

The table lists this clone with a count of one. The chain couples TRBV2 to TRBJ1-5; D unresolved. Germline-derived CDR1 and CDR2 are SNHLY and FYNNEI. The ends were cut back, 2 bases at V and 0 bases at J, with 8 bases in the middle. This CDR3 is built from 15 residues. The CDR3 DNA follows: TGTGCCAGCAGTGAAATGGCGGCTAGCAATCAGCCCCAGCATTTT. It translates to CASSEMAASNQPQHF.

This chain uses TRBV28 with TRBJ1-2, with D possibly matching TRBD1 (6 bases). Trimming took off 3 bases at V and 7 bases at J, with 21 bases between the two ends. The germline V gene has CDR1 MDHEN and CDR2 SYDVKM. There are 16 residues in the CDR3. CDR3 nucleotide sequence: TGTGCCAGCAGTTTTTTATCGGACAGCCGGGAGGTTGGCTACACCTTC. Its protein product is CASSFLSDSREVGYTF.

J is TRBJ1-2 and V is TRBV7-9; D ambiguous. Deletions cut 5 bases from V and 3 bases from J, with 4 bases between. This CDR3 is 11 amino acids long. Looked up from germline, CDR1 is SEHNR and CDR2 is FQNEAQ (reference sequence). This chain's CDR3 is CASSPDYGYTF. The CDR3 DNA reads TGTGCCAGCAGCCCCGACTATGGCTACACCTTC.

V gene TRBV7-3 combines with J gene TRBJ2-2; D remains unclear. The CDR3 is 12 amino acids. From germline, CDR1 is SGHTA and CDR2 FQGTGA. V dropped 5 bases and J dropped 7 bases, with 8 bases sitting between them. The CDR3 DNA is TGTGCCAGCAGCACCTTGAGCGGGGAGCTGTTTTTT. Translated, it gives CASSTLSGELFF.

The V gene is TRBV7-7, the J gene TRBJ2-2; 8 nucleotides align to TRBD1. This CDR3 spans 14 amino acids. Germline CDR1 reads SSHAT; CDR2 reads FNYEAQ (reference sequence). Trimming cost V 5 bases and J 2 bases; bases outside gene matches: 1. The CDR3 reads CASSDRGNTGELFF. Here the CDR3 DNA reads TGTGCCAGCAGCGACAGGGGTAACACCGGGGAGCTGTTTTTT.

The rearrangement links TRBV10-1 to TRBJ1-3; no definite D call. The CDR3 runs 16 residues. V was pared by 0 bases and J by 0 bases, with 9 bases between. Germline CDR1 reads WNHNN; CDR2 reads SYGVQD (reference sequence). The CDR3 coding sequence is TGCGCCAGCAGTGAGTCTCCAAGCCTCTCTGGAAACACCATATATTTT. Amino acid sequence: CASSESPSLSGNTIYF.

This chain joins TRBV28 and TRBJ1-3, with D unresolved. The CDR3 is 16 residues long. Looked up from germline, CDR1 is MDHEN and CDR2 is SYDVKM. V shed 4 bases and J shed 2 bases, with 15 bases lying between them. CDR3 protein: CASSSYGRDTGNTIYF. CDR3 coding DNA: TGTGCCAGCAGTTCATATGGGCGTGATACTGGAAACACCATATATTTT.

CDR3 sequence: CAWSVTGGGGGYTF. CDR3 DNA sequence: TGTGCCTGGAGTGTCACAGGGGGCGGGGGTGGCTACACCTTC. The rearrangement joins TRBV30 to TRBJ1-2, with 9 bases identical to TRBD1. The CDR3 covers 14 residues. Losses at the gene ends were 0 bases for V and 7 bases for J; bases not matched to a gene: 6. Germline loops: CDR1 GTSNPN, CDR2 SVGIG (reference sequence).

This rearrangement joins TRBV7-2 to TRBJ2-2; possibly TRBD1 for D (5 bases). Looked up from germline, CDR1 is SGHTA and CDR2 is FQGNSA. The CDR3 runs 17 residues. V was shortened by 4 bases and J by 1 base, with 16 bases between the two germline ends. The CDR3 spells CASSSPWWGQNTGELFF. As DNA, the CDR3 is TGTGCCAGCAGCTCACCGTGGTGGGGCCAGAACACCGGGGAGCTGTTTTTT.

V is TRBV2 and J is TRBJ2-3; tentatively, D is TRBD2 (6 bases). The length of the CDR3 is 14 residues. Trimming took off 7 bases at V and 0 bases at J, with 11 bases between the two ends. Germline V CDR1 and CDR2: SNHLY, FYNNEI. The CDR3 here is CASKEGVSTDTQYF. CDR3 DNA: TGTGCCAGCAAGGAGGGAGTGAGCACAGATACGCAGTATTTT.

J is TRBJ2-7 and V is TRBV4-2; 13 bases align to TRBD2. Trimming took 6 bases from V and 2 from J; bases not matched to a gene: 13. CDR1 is LGHNA and CDR2 is YNFKEQ in the germline V gene. The CDR3 covers 18 residues. The CDR3 is CASSLTGLAGNIPYEQYF. The CDR3 bases are TGTGCCAGCAGTCTAACGGGACTAGCGGGGAACATCCCCTACGAGCAGTACTTC.

The chain has TRBV7-3 and TRBJ1-5; D might be TRBD1 (5 bases). Germline V CDR1 and CDR2: SGHTA, FQGTGA. This CDR3 contains 16 residues. Trimming cost V 4 bases and J 3 bases, with 16 bases left between them. The CDR3: CASSWKRQFINQPQHF. The CDR3 DNA follows: TGTGCCAGCAGCTGGAAACGACAGTTTATCAATCAGCCCCAGCATTTT.

Points on this clone: Other nucleotide sequences from this sample produce the same CDR3. The J gene is TRBJ1-1, the V gene TRBV5-1; TRBD1 aligns across 7 bases. The V gene's germline CDR1 is SGHRS and CDR2 YFSETQ. The V gene end was trimmed by 0 bases and the J gene end by 1 base; junction bases not matched to a gene: 0. The CDR3 is made up of 14 amino acids. The CDR3 reads CASSLDRGNTEAFF. DNA for the CDR3: TGCGCCAGCAGCTTGGACAGGGGGAACACTGAAGCTTTCTTT.

The chain combines TRBV2 with TRBJ2-3; no definite D call. CDR3 size: 12 residues. Trimming took 5 bases from V and 2 from J, leaving 5 bases between them. Germline-derived CDR1 and CDR2 are SNHLY and FYNNEI. The CDR3 sequence: CASSLPTDTQYF. The DNA of the CDR3 is TGTGCCAGCAGTCTCCCCACAGATACGCAGTATTTT. The entire variable domain, with the rest obtained from reference TRBV2 and TRBJ2-3, is as follows: EPEVTQTPSHQVTQMGQEVILRCVPISNHLYFYWYRQILGQKVEFLVSFYNNEISEKSEIFDDQFSVERPDGSNFTLKIRSTKLEDSAMYFCASSLPTDTQYFGPGTRLTVL.

This clone came up once. The chain links TRBV27 to TRBJ1-2, with D maybe TRBD1 (6 bases). The CDR3 has 15 residues. The germline V gene has CDR1 MNHEY and CDR2 SMNVEV (reference sequence). The V and J ends lost 2 bases and 4 bases respectively, with 14 bases between them. DNA of the CDR3: TGTGCCAGCAGTTTAGGGGGGGGCGGCAGCTATGGCTACACCTTC. Translated, it gives CASSLGGGGSYGYTF.

The rearrangement uses TRBV18 and TRBJ2-3; D ambiguous. Trimming removed 2 bases from V and 6 bases from J, with 3 bases in between. Germline V CDR1 and CDR2: KGHSH, LQKENI. The CDR3 runs 11 residues. This CDR3 reads CASSPEDTQYF. Here the CDR3 DNA reads TGTGCCAGCTCACCAGAGGATACGCAGTATTTT.

This chain connects TRBV19 to TRBJ1-2; TRBD1 aligns across 7 bases. Germline assignment: CDR1 LNHDA and CDR2 SQIVND (reference sequence). V was clipped by 3 bases and J by 8 bases; unmatched bases: 3. This CDR3 contains 12 residues. This CDR3 is CASSIVGQGYTF. DNA for the CDR3: TGTGCCAGTAGTATTGTGGGACAGGGCTACACCTTC. Full variable domain (missing parts from reference TRBV19 and TRBJ1-2): DGGITQSPKYLFRKEGQNVTLSCEQNLNHDAMYWYRQDPGQGLRLIYYSQIVNDFQKGDIAEGYSVSREKKESFPLTVTSAQKNPTAFYLCASSIVGQGYTFGSGTRLTVV.

This chain links TRBV18 with TRBJ2-1; 14 bases match TRBD2. Trimming removed 4 bases from V and 5 bases from J; junction bases left unmatched: 7. The CDR3 totals 17 residues. Germline loops: CDR1 KGHSH, CDR2 LQKENI. The CDR3 DNA reads as TGTGCCAGCTCACAGGGGACTAGCGGGAGAGTCGACAATGAGCAGTTCTTC. Encoded protein: CASSQGTSGRVDNEQFF.

CDR3 DNA: TGTGCCAGCAGCCAGGACAGCCAAAGGGGCCAGCCCCAGCATTTT. It encodes CASSQDSQRGQPQHF. The rearrangement links TRBV11-2 to TRBJ1-5; TRBD1 is a possible D gene (6 bases). CDR3 length: 15 residues. Germline CDR1 is SGHAT and CDR2 is FQNNGV. Trimming left V 5 bases short and J 7 bases short, with 18 bases between.

The CDR3 sequence is CASSLTDDRGGYTF. The CDR3 DNA reads as TGTGCCAGCAGTTTAACGGACGACAGGGGTGGCTACACCTTC. The chain uses TRBV27 and TRBJ1-2; 8 bases line up with TRBD1. Germline CDR1 MNHEY, CDR2 SMNVEV (reference sequence). V shed 2 bases and J 7 bases; nucleotides not matched to a gene: 6. There are 14 residues in the CDR3.

This clone has a handful of counts. The rearrangement joins TRBV19 to TRBJ2-1; the match to TRBD2 covers 16 bases. Trimming at V came to 3 bases and at J to 9 bases, leaving 2 bases not matched to a gene. CDR1 LNHDA and CDR2 SQIVND come from the germline V gene (reference sequence). The CDR3 is made up of 15 amino acids. CDR3 DNA sequence: TGTGCCAGTAGTATGGGGACTAGCGGGAGGGGTGAGCAGTTCTTC. Protein: CASSMGTSGRGEQFF.

The V gene is TRBV5-1, the J gene TRBJ2-1; 11 nucleotides line up with TRBD1. The junction had 8 bases not matched to a gene; V was cut back by 1 base and J by 8 bases. Germline V lookup: CDR1 SGHRS, CDR2 YFSETQ. CDR3 length: 16 residues. CDR3 in DNA: TGCGCCAGCAGCTTGACGGGACAGGGGGTTGCTGATGAGCAGTTCTTC. Its protein product is CASSLTGQGVADEQFF.

The chain joins TRBV10-3 to TRBJ2-2; perhaps TRBD2 as D (6 bases). CDR1 ENHRY and CDR2 SYGVKD come from the germline V gene. This CDR3 has 15 amino acids. V shed 5 bases and J shed 2 bases, with 12 bases lying between them. This CDR3 reads CAISMWDSNTGELFF. CDR3 in DNA: TGTGCCATCAGTATGTGGGACTCAAACACCGGGGAGCTGTTTTTT.

The chain links TRBV5-1 to TRBJ2-1; 8 positions match TRBD2. V shed 5 bases, J shed 3 bases, and the junction held 13 bases outside the gene matches. The length of the CDR3 is 17 residues. CDR1 and CDR2 (germline): SGHRS, YFSETQ. The CDR3 region is CASSLGFSGVIYNEQFF. The DNA of the CDR3 is TGCGCCAGCAGTCTCGGTTTTAGCGGGGTAATCTACAATGAGCAGTTCTTC.

This clone was counted only a few times. This chain joins TRBV29-1 and TRBJ2-2; TRBD1 aligns across 7 bases. The germline CDR1 and CDR2 sequences are SQVTM and ANQGSEA. Trimming cost V 4 bases and J 0 bases; bases outside gene matches: 11. The length of the CDR3 is 17 residues. The CDR3 nucleotides read TGCAGCGTTGCCCTCGGGACAGACCTCACGAACACCGGGGAGCTGTTTTTT. It codes for CSVALGTDLTNTGELFF.

Here the CDR3 reads CASSPPEGDQPQHF. The DNA for the CDR3 is TGTGCCAGCAGCCCTCCGGAAGGAGATCAGCCCCAGCATTTT. V is TRBV7-8 and J is TRBJ1-5; no firm D call. Germline-derived CDR1 and CDR2 are SGHVS and FQNEAQ. V was shortened by 5 bases and J by 5 bases, with 13 bases between the two germline ends. This CDR3 has 14 amino acids.

This sequence joins TRBV28 and TRBJ2-5; a weak D match, TRBD2 (6 bases). This CDR3 contains 14 residues. Trimming stripped 5 bases from V and 1 base from J, with 11 bases between. Germline assignment: CDR1 MDHEN and CDR2 SYDVKM. The CDR3 sequence: CASSLPGLQETQYF. The CDR3 nucleotides read TGTGCCAGCAGTCTCCCGGGACTCCAAGAGACCCAGTACTTC.

The rearrangement uses TRBV19 and TRBJ2-1; D may be TRBD2 (5 bases). V was shortened by 10 bases and J by 4 bases, with 14 bases between the two germline ends. The length of the CDR3 is 13 residues. Per germline, CDR1 LNHDA and CDR2 SQIVND (reference sequence). This CDR3 is CATNPDSYNEQFF. The CDR3 DNA follows: TGTGCCACCAACCCGGACTCGTACAATGAGCAGTTCTTC.